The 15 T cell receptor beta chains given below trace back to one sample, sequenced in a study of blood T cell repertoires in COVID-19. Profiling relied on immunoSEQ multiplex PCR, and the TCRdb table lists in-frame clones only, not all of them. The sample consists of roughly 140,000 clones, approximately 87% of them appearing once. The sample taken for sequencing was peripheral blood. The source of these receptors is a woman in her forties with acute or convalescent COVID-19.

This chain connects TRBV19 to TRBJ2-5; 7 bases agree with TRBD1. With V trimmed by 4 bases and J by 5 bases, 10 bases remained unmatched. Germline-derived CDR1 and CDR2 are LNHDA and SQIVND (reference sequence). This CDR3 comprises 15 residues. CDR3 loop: CASSTRQGVRETQYF. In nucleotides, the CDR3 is TGTGCCAGTAGTACCCGACAGGGAGTGAGGGAGACCCAGTACTTC. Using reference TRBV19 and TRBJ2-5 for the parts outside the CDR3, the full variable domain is DGGITQSPKYLFRKEGQNVTLSCEQNLNHDAMYWYRQDPGQGLRLIYYSQIVNDFQKGDIAEGYSVSREKKESFPLTVTSAQKNPTAFYLCASSTRQGVRETQYFGPGTRLLVL.

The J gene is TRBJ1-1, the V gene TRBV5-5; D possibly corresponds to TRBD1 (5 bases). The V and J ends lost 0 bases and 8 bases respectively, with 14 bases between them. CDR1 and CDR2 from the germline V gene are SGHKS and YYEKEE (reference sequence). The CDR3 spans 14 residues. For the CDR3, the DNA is TGTGCCAGCAGCTTGGGGGTCAGGGTAGCCGAAGCTTTCTTT. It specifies CASSLGVRVAEAFF.

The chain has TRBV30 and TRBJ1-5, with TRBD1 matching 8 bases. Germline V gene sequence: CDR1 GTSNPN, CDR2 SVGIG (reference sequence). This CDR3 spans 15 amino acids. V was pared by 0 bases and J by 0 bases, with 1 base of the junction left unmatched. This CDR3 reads CAWSVQGGSNQPQHF. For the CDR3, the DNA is TGTGCCTGGAGTGTACAGGGGGGTAGCAATCAGCCCCAGCATTTT.

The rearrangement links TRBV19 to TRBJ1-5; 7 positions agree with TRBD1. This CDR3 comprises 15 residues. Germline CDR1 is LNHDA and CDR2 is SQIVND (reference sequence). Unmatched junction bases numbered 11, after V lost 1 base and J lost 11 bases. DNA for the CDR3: TGTGCCAGTAGTATAGGTAGACAGGGTCAGGCGTCCCAGCATTTT. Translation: CASSIGRQGQASQHF.

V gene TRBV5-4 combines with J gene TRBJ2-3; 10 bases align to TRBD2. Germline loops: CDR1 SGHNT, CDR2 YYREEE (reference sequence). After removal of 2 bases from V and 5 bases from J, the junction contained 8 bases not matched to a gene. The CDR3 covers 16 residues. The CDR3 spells CASSFPSGGAIDTQYF. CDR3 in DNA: TGTGCCAGCAGCTTCCCGAGCGGGGGGGCAATAGATACGCAGTATTTT. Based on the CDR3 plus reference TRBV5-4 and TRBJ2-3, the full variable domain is ETGVTQSPTHLIKTRGQQVTLRCSSQSGHNTVSWYQQALGQGPQFIFQYYREEENGRGNFPPRFSGLQFPNYSSELNVNALELDDSALYLCASSFPSGGAIDTQYFGPGTRLTVL.

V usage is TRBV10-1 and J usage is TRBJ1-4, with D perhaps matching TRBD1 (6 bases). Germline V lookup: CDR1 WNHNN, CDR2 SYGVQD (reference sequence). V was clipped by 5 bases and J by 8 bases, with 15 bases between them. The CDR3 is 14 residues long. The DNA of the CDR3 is TGCGCCAGCAGTCATCCGGGACATCGGGAAAAACTGTTTTTT. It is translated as CASSHPGHREKLFF.

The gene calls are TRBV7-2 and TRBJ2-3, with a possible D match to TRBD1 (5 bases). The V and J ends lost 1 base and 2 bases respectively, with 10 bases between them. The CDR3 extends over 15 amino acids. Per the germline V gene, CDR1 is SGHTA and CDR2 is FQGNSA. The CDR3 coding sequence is TGTGCCAGCAGCTTAGACCAGGGCTACACAGATACGCAGTATTTT. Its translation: CASSLDQGYTDTQYF.

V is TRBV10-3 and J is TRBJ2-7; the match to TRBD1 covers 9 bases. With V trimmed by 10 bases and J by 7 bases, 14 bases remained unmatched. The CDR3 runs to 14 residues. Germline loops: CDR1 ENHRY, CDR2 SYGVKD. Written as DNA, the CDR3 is TGTGCCACCTCGAGGGGACAGGGATTGGAAGAGCAGTACTTC. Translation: CATSRGQGLEEQYF.

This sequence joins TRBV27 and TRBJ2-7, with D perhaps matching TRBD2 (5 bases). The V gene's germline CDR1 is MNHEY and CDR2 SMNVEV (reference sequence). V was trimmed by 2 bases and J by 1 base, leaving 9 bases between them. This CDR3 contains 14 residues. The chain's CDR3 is CASSLPGGSYEQYF. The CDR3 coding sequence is TGTGCCAGCAGTTTACCTGGCGGGTCCTACGAGCAGTACTTC.

CDR3 sequence (DNA): TGTGCCAGCAGCTTTCTTCAACAGGCCGAGCAGTACTTC. It specifies CASSFLQQAEQYF. This chain connects TRBV5-5 to TRBJ2-7, with TRBD1 as a possible D gene (5 bases). Looked up from germline, CDR1 is SGHKS and CDR2 is YYEKEE (reference sequence). V dropped 2 bases and J dropped 6 bases, with 12 bases sitting between them. The CDR3 has 13 residues.

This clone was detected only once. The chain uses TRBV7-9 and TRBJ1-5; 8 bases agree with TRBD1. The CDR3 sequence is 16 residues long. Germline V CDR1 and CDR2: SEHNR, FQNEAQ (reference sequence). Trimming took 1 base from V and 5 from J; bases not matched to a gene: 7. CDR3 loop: CASSLVGQGGDQPQHF. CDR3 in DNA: TGTGCCAGCAGCTTAGTTGGACAGGGAGGGGATCAGCCCCAGCATTTT.

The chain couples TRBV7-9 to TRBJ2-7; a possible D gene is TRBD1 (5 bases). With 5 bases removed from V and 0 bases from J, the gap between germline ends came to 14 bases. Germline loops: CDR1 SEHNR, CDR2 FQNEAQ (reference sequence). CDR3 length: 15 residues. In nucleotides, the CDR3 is TGTGCCAGCAGCGGGGCTGGACGGGTCTCCTACGAGCAGTACTTC. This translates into CASSGAGRVSYEQYF.

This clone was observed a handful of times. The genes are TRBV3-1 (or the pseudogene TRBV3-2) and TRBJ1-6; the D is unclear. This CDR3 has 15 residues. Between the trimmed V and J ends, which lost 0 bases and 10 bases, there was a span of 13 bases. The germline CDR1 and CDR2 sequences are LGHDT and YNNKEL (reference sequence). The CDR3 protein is CASSQDVGLGSPLHF. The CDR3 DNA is TGTGCCAGCAGCCAAGACGTTGGGCTCGGATCACCCCTCCACTTT.

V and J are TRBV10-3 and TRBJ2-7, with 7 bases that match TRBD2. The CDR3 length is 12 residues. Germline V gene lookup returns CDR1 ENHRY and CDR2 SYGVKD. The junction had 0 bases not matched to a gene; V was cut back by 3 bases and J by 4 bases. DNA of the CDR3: TGTGCCATCAGTGACGGGGGGTACGAGCAGTACTTC. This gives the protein CAISDGGYEQYF.

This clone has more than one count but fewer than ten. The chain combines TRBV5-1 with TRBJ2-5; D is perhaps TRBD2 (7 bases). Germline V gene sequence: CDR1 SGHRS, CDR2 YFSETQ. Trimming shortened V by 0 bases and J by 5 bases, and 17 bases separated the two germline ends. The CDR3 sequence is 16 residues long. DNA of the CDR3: TGCGCCAGCAGCTTGGAGCCGGGGGGCGGTTGGGAGACCCAGTACTTC. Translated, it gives CASSLEPGGGWETQYF.